A selection of T cell receptor beta chains follows, all from one sample in a study of blood T cell repertoires in COVID-19. The assay was immunoSEQ multiplex PCR, and TCRdb's table has in-frame clones only and misses some. The table lists tens of thousands of clones, 90% of them singletons. Sequencing was performed on peripheral blood. These receptors were collected from a woman of 80 years or more with active or convalescent COVID-19. The conserved cysteine and the conserved F or W are not part of the CDR3 here.

TRBV6-5	TRBJ1-5	ASSYLGSYQPQH
TRBV20-1	TRBJ1-1	SASSETPGTEAF
TRBV19	TRBJ1-1	ASSIGGTGGMNTEAF
TRBV5-4	TRBJ2-2	ASARGGVNTGELF
TRBV15	TRBJ2-3	ATSRELGTGKGADTQY
TRBV14	TRBJ2-4	ASSLLGGGVAKNIQY
TRBV28	TRBJ2-1	ASSLTGSGYNEQF
TRBV28	TRBJ1-1	ASSFVTNTEAF
TRBV5-1	TRBJ1-1	ASRQGAGIGEAF
TRBV27	TRBJ1-1	ASSFRGGYTEAF
TRBV28	TRBJ1-2	ASGGFSRQGGGYT
TRBV11-2	TRBJ2-1	ASSVNLEQF
TRBV7-2	TRBJ1-2	ASSPTGTANYGYT
TRBV6-5	TRBJ1-1	ASSFRGRGDTEAF
TRBV19	TRBJ1-1	ASSRQDRAEAF
TRBV18	TRBJ1-3	ASSPQGRGSGNTIY
TRBV5-1	TRBJ2-2	ASSLLDRSTGELF
TRBV19	TRBJ1-2	ASQQGEGYGYT
TRBV7-2	TRBJ1-1	ASSFSGDTEAF
TRBV6-5	TRBJ2-5	ASSRSGVWETQY
TRBV24-1	TRBJ1-2	ATSGLDRAWGYGYT
TRBV28	TRBJ1-5	ASILRQGRGQPQH
TRBV10-1	TRBJ2-1	ASSETRATKSSYNEQF
TRBV2	TRBJ2-1	ASYTTASYNEQF
TRBV27	TRBJ1-5	ASSPGGQVTFYSNQPQH
TRBV5-6	TRBJ2-7	ASSLFTGGSVYEQY
TRBV5-4	TRBJ2-5	ASSLEDRGPETQY
TRBV6-5	TRBJ2-1	ASRKGQGVYNEQF
TRBV9	TRBJ2-3	ASGTSGRFSTDTQY
TRBV7-2	TRBJ1-4	ASSHGGATNEKLF
TRBV7-3	TRBJ1-1	ASSSQGDTEAF
TRBV6-5	TRBJ1-1	ASSPDRGRLTEAF
TRBV28	TRBJ2-7	ASSLYAGLIYEQY
TRBV7-2	TRBJ2-7	ASSLWGFDYEQY
TRBV2	TRBJ2-1	ASSQDWGQF
TRBV30	TRBJ2-3	AWCPFRGTDTQY
TRBV10-2	TRBJ1-2	ASSGGGVGYT
TRBV20-1	TRBJ2-5	SASPENQETQY
TRBV5-6	TRBJ1-2	ASSLTGFNYGYT
TRBV27	TRBJ2-7	ASIEVGGSSYEQY
TRBV28	TRBJ2-1	ASSLGAIYNEQF
TRBV20-1	TRBJ2-5	SASLQGIFRETQY
TRBV27	TRBJ1-2	ASSLYQGYDGYT
TRBV28	TRBJ1-1	ASSLGNRLAEAF